A single sample is the source of the 6 T cell receptor beta chains below, sequenced in a study of blood T cells in healthy people across ages. A sample-barcoded 5' primer and a J-beta primer mix were used in a second PCR of roughly 6 to 12 cycles. TCRdb passed the 5' RACE reads through MiXCR, listing each CDR3 protein once. Of some 760,000 distinct CDR3 sequences in the sample, more than 20% were seen once. The sample was also linked to a second study, of T cells of mothers and their children.

The sample comprised blood. The receptors stem from a boy aged 5-17 years in good health.

The V call is TRBV7-2, the J call TRBJ2-7; TRBD1 aligns across 7 bases. Losses at the gene ends were 4 bases for V and 0 bases for J; bases not matched to a gene: 3. CDR3 length: 14 residues. Germline CDR1 is SGHTA and CDR2 is FQGNSA. The CDR3 region has the DNA TGTGCCAGCAGCTCTAAGGGGGCCTCCTACGAGCAGTACTTC. Protein sequence: CASSSKGASYEQYF.

This clonotype was seen only a few times. The V and J genes are TRBV20-1 and TRBJ2-5; a possible D gene is TRBD1 (7 bases). In germline, CDR1 is DFQATT, CDR2 SNEGSKA (reference sequence). This CDR3 contains 14 residues. V lost 7 bases, J lost 1 base, and 16 bases lay in between. For the CDR3, the DNA is TGCAGTGAAACCGGGACAGCGGGCCAAGAGACCCAGTACTTC. Translated: CSETGTAGQETQYF.

The V gene is TRBV6-5, the J gene TRBJ2-5, with D perhaps being TRBD1 or TRBD2 (5 bases each). The end of the DNA aligns better with TRBJ2-7, so the J call may be wrong. The CDR3 runs to 14 residues. Germline V gene sequence: CDR1 MNHEY, CDR2 SVGAGI. The CDR3 is CASSYHVEGYEQYF. CDR3 sequence (DNA): TGTGCCAGCAGTTACCATGTCGAGGGGTACGAGCAGTACTTC.

V is TRBV12-3 or TRBV12-4 and J is TRBJ2-2, with D perhaps matching TRBD2 (5 bases). Between the trimmed V and J ends, which lost 6 bases and 3 bases, there was a span of 17 bases. There are 16 residues in the CDR3. The CDR3 loop is CASRKPGNSDTGELFF. CDR3 nucleotides: TGTGCCAGCAGGAAGCCGGGAAATTCGGACACCGGGGAGCTGTTTTTT.

This clonotype was seen a few times. The rearrangement joins TRBV28 to TRBJ2-1; a weak D match, TRBD1 (5 bases). CDR3 length equals 12 residues. Trimming removed 5 bases at V and 9 bases at J, with 11 bases between. Per germline, CDR1 MDHEN and CDR2 SYDVKM. The CDR3 DNA sequence: TGTGCCAGCAGTATAGGGGAAGTTGAGCAGTTCTTC. This codes for CASSIGEVEQFF.

In this sample, this clonotype turned up many times. The chain carries TRBV29-1 and TRBJ1-4; no clear D. The CDR3 contains 18 residues. CDR1 and CDR2 (germline): SQVTM, ANQGSEA. V shed 7 bases and J shed 4 bases, with 28 bases lying between them. The CDR3 nucleotides are TGCAGCGCCCGAATAGTTAGACCGAGCCCCGTTAGTAATGAAAAACTGTTTTTT. Protein product: CSARIVRPSPVSNEKLFF.